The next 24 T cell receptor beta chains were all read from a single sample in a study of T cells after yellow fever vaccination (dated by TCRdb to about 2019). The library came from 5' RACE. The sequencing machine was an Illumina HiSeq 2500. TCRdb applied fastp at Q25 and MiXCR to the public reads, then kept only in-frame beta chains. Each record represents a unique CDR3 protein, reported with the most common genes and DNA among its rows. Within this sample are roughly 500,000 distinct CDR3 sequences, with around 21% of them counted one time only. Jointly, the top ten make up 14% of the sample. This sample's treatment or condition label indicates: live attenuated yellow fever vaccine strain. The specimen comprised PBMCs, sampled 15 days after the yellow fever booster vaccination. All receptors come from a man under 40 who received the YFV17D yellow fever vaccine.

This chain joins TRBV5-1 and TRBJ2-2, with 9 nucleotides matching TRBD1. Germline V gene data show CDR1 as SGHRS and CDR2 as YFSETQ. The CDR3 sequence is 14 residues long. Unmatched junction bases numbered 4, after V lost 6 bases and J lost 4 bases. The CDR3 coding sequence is TGCGCCAGCATGGGACAGGGTGGCACCGGGGAGCTGTTTTTT. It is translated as CASMGQGGTGELFF. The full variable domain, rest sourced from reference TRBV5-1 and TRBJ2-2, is KAGVTQTPRYLIKTRGQQVTLSCSPISGHRSVSWYQQTPGQGLQFLFEYFSETQRNKGNFPGRFSGRQFSNSRSEMNVSTLELGDSALYLCASMGQGGTGELFFGEGSRLTVL.

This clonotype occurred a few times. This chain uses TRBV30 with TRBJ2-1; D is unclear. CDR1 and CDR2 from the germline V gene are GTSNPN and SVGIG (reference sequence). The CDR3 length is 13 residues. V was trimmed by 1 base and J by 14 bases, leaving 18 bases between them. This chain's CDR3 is CAWSGGFQSVEFF. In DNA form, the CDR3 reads TGTGCCTGGAGTGGGGGTTTTCAGTCTGTGGAGTTCTTC.

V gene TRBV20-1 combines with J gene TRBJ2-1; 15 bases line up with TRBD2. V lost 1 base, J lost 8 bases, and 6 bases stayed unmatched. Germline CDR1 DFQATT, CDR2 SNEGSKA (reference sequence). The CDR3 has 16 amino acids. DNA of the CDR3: TGCAGTGCTAGAGTAGGGACTAGCGGGAGGTGGTATGAGCAGTTCTTC. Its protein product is CSARVGTSGRWYEQFF.

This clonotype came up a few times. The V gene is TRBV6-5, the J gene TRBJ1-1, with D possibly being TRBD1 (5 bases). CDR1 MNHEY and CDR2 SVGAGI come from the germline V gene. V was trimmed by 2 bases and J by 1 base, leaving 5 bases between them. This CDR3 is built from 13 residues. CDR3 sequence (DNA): TGTGCCAGCAGTTACGGACAGAACACTGAAGCTTTCTTT. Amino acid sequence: CASSYGQNTEAFF.

The CDR3 region is CASSQDRGDSTYEQYF. The CDR3 DNA follows: TGTGCCAGCAGCCAAGATAGGGGGGACAGCACCTACGAGCAGTACTTC. This chain joins TRBV4-2 and TRBJ2-7; a weak D match, TRBD1 (7 bases). Trimming took 0 bases from V and 2 from J, leaving 14 bases between them. This CDR3 spans 16 amino acids. In germline, CDR1 is LGHNA, CDR2 YNFKEQ.

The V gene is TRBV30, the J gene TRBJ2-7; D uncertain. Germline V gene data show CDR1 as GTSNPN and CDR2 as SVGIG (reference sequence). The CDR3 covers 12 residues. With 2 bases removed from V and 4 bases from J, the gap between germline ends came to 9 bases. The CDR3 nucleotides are TGTGCCTGGAGTTTTCTCAGTTACGAGCAGTACTTC. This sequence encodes CAWSFLSYEQYF.

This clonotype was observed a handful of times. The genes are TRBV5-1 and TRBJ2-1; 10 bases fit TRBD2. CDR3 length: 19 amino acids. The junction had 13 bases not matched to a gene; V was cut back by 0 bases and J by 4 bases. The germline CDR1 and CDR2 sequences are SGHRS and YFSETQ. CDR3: CASSLAQFSAGGEYNEQFF. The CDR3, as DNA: TGCGCCAGCAGCTTGGCCCAATTTTCAGCGGGAGGGGAATACAATGAGCAGTTCTTC.

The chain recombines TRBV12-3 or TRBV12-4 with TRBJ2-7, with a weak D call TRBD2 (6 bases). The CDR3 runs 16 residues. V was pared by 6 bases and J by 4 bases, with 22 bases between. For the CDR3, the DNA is TGTGCCAGCAGCCTCCTCCGGGAGTCTGCGGGTTACGAGCAGTACTTC. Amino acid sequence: CASSLLRESAGYEQYF.

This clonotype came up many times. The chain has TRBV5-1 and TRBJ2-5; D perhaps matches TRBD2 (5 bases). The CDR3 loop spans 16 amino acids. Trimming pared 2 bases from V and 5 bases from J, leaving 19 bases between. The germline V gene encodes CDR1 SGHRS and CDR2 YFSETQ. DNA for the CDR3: TGCGCCAGCAGCTTAGTTGCGGGCGTAATGGTGGAGACCCAGTACTTC. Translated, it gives CASSLVAGVMVETQYF.

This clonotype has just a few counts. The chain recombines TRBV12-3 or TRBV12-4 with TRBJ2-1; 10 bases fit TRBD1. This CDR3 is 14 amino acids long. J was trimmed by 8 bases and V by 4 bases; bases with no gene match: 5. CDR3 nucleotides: TGTGCCAGCAGTTCCGGGACAGGGGTGCATGAGCAGTTCTTC. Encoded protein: CASSSGTGVHEQFF.

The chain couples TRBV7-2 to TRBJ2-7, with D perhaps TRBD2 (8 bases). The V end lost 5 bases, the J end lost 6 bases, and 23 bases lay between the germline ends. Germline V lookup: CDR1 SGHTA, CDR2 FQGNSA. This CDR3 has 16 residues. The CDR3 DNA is TGTGCCAGCAGCAGGGGGCGGCCAGCGGGAGAGGTCGAGCAGTACTTC. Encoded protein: CASSRGRPAGEVEQYF.

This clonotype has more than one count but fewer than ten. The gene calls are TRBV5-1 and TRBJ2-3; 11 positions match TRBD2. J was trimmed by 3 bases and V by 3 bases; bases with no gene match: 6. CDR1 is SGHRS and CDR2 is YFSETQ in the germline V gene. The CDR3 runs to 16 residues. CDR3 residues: CASSYLAGGRTDTQYF. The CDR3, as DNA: TGCGCCAGCAGCTATTTAGCGGGAGGGCGTACAGATACGCAGTATTTT.

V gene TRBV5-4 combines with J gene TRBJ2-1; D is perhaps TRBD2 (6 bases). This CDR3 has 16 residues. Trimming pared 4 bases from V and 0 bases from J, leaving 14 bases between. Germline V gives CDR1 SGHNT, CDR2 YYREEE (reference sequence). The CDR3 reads CASSRGEGGSYNEQFF. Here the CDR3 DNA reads TGTGCCAGCAGCCGGGGCGAGGGAGGCTCCTACAATGAGCAGTTCTTC.

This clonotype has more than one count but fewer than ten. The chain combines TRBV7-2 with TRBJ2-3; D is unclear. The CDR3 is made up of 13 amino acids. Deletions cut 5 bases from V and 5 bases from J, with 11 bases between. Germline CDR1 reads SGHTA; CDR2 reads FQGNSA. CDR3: CASSPRDLDTQYF. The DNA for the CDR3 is TGTGCCAGCAGCCCTAGGGATTTAGATACGCAGTATTTT.

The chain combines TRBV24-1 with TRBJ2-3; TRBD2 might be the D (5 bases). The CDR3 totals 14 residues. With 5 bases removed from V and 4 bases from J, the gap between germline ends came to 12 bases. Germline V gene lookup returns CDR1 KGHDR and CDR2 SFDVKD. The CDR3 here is CATSADGVSDTQYF. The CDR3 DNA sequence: TGTGCCACCAGTGCCGACGGGGTCTCAGATACGCAGTATTTT.

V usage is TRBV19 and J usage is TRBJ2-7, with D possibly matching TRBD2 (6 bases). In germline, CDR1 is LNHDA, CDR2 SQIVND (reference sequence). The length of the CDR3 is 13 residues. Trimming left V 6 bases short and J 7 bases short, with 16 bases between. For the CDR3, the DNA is TGTGCCAGTAGCTTAGCGGCTCTGGGGGAGCAGTACTTC. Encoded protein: CASSLAALGEQYF. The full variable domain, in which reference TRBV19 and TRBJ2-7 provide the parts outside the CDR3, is DGGITQSPKYLFRKEGQNVTLSCEQNLNHDAMYWYRQDPGQGLRLIYYSQIVNDFQKGDIAEGYSVSREKKESFPLTVTSAQKNPTAFYLCASSLAALGEQYFGPGTRLTVT.

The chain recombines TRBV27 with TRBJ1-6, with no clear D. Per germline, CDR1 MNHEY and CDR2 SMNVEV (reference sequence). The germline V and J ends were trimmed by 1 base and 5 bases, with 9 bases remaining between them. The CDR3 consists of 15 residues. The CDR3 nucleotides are TGTGCCAGCAGTTTATTACAGTCCAATAATTCACCCCTCCACTTT. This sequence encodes CASSLLQSNNSPLHF.

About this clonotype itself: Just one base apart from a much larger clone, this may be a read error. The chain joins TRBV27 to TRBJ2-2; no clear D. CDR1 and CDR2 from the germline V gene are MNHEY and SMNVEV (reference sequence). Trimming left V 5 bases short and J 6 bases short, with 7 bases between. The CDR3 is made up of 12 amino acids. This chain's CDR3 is CASSTQPGELFF. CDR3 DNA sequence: TGTGCCAGCAGTACCCAGCCCGGGGAGCTGTTTTTT.

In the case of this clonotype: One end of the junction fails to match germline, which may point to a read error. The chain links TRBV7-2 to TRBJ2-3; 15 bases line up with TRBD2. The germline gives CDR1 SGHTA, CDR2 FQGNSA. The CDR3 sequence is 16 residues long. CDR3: CASSWGLAGGTDAQYF. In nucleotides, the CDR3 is TGTGCCAGCAGCTGGGGACTAGCGGGAGGCACAGATGCGCAGTATTTT.

The CDR3 sequence is CASSFRVAGVDTQYF. The CDR3 bases are TGTGCCAGCAGCTTCAGGGTAGCGGGAGTCGATACGCAGTATTTT. The V gene is TRBV7-2, the J gene TRBJ2-3; TRBD2 agrees at 9 bases. V gave up 3 bases and J gave up 6 bases; unmatched junction bases: 7. This CDR3 has 15 residues. The germline V gene has CDR1 SGHTA and CDR2 FQGNSA.

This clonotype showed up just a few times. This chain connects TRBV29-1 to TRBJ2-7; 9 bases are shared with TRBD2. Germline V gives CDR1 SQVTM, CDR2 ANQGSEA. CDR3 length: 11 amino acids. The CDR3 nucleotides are TGCAAAGGCGTAGCGGGAGACGAGCAGTACTTC. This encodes CKGVAGDEQYF.

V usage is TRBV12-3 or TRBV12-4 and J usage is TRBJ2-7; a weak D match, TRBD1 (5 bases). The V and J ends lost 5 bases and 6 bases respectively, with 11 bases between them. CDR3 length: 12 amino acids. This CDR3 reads CASSNTGPEQYF. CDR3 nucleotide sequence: TGTGCCAGCAGTAATACAGGTCCCGAGCAGTACTTC.

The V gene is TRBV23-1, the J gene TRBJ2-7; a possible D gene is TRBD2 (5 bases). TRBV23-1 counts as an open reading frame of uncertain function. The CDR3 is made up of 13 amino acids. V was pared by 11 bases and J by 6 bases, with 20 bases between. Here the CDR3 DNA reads TGCGCCTCCCTTGTTAAGCGGCCAGGCGAGCAGTACTTC. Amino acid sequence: CASLVKRPGEQYF.

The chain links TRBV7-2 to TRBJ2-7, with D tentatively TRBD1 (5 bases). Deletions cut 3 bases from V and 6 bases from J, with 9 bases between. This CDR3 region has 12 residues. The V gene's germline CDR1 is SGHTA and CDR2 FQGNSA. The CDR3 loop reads CASSFRAGEQYF. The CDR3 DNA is TGTGCCAGCAGCTTCAGGGCTGGCGAGCAGTACTTC.